The 7 T cell receptor beta chains below all came from one sample that was sequenced in a study of identical twins. TCRdb recomputed calls from the 5' RACE reads with MiXCR, one row per CDR3 protein. Altogether fewer than 500,000 distinct CDR3 sequences are present, 24% being singletons, with the ten largest covering just under 3%. The same specimen was also included in a second study, on T cells expressing NK-cell markers.

The sample comprised CD4+ T cells sorted from blood. All receptors derive from a woman between 18 and 30 years old in good health.

This clonotype was picked up a small number of times. The CDR3 nucleotides read TGTGCCAGCAGCCCGGGACAGCCCAACGAGCAGTACTTC. It codes for CASSPGQPNEQYF. The chain is built from TRBV7-3 and TRBJ2-7, with TRBD1 identical over 7 bases. CDR3 length: 13 amino acids. The germline V gene has CDR1 SGHTA and CDR2 FQGTGA. Unmatched junction bases numbered 6, after V lost 5 bases and J lost 5 bases.

This clonotype was seen a few times. The chain recombines TRBV7-2 with TRBJ2-1; 11 nucleotides line up with TRBD2. The V gene's germline CDR1 is SGHTA and CDR2 FQGNSA. With 5 bases clipped from V and 7 bases from J, the junction kept 13 bases outside the gene matches. CDR3 size: 17 residues. The CDR3 reads CASSTSIAGGPWNEQFF. The DNA for the CDR3 is TGTGCCAGCAGCACGAGCATAGCGGGAGGGCCATGGAATGAGCAGTTCTTC.

The rearrangement uses TRBV27 and TRBJ2-5; 10 bases map to TRBD1. Germline loops: CDR1 MNHEY, CDR2 SMNVEV (reference sequence). With V trimmed by 10 bases and J by 5 bases, 16 bases remained unmatched. This CDR3 comprises 16 residues. In DNA, the CDR3 is TGTGCCACCTTCCTAATGGTGGGACAGGGGTGGGAGACCCAGTACTTC. It yields the protein CATFLMVGQGWETQYF.

The chain employs TRBV2 and TRBJ2-4; 8 nucleotides match TRBD1. The junction had 2 bases not matched to a gene; V was cut back by 4 bases and J by 6 bases. CDR1 is SNHLY and CDR2 is FYNNEI in the germline V gene. CDR3 size: 13 residues. CDR3 loop: CASSGGTGNIQYF. The CDR3 region has the DNA TGTGCCAGCAGTGGGGGGACAGGAAACATTCAGTACTTC.

This clonotype was observed a handful of times. The CDR3 nucleotides read TGTGCCAGCAGCTTAATGGCGGGAGGGACCACAGATACGCAGTATTTT. This encodes CASSLMAGGTTDTQYF. J is TRBJ2-3 and V is TRBV7-2; TRBD2 matches at 9 bases. This CDR3 comprises 16 residues. Trimming at V came to 2 bases and at J to 2 bases, leaving 5 bases not matched to a gene. Per the germline V gene, CDR1 is SGHTA and CDR2 is FQGNSA.

This clonotype was seen a few times. V gene TRBV20-1 combines with J gene TRBJ2-3; TRBD1 matches 7 bases. The J segment lost 5 bases and the V segment lost 4 bases, leaving 9 bases of the junction unmatched. The germline CDR1 and CDR2 sequences are DFQATT and SNEGSKA (reference sequence). CDR3 size: 14 residues. This CDR3 is CSAIQGRPGDTQYF. CDR3 bases: TGCAGTGCTATACAGGGGCGACCAGGAGATACGCAGTATTTT.

This clonotype was counted a few times. This chain uses TRBV10-3 with TRBJ2-2; D is unclear. CDR1 is ENHRY, CDR2 SYGVKD, per germline. This CDR3 is built from 14 residues. The V and J ends lost 6 bases and 6 bases respectively, with 14 bases between them. Here the CDR3 reads CAIRDPRESGELFF. CDR3 DNA: TGTGCCATCAGGGACCCCAGAGAATCCGGGGAGCTGTTTTTT.